The 6 T cell receptor beta chains below were found in one sample sequenced in a study of CD4+ T cells in melanoma. Repertoires were generated with immunoSEQ multiplex PCR, while TCRdb's copy carries only in-frame clones and drops some. The data contain over 6,500 clones, about three fifths of them singletons. The sequenced sample was cells from a culture (not recorded whether cultured in vitro). Source of these receptors: a human donor with melanoma.

CDR3 coding DNA: TGTGCCAGCAGCTTAGATGTGGGGGCCCAGGGCGGGGAGCTGTTTTTT. Translated: CASSLDVGAQGGELFF. The chain combines TRBV11-3 with TRBJ2-2; D may be TRBD1 (6 bases). This CDR3 contains 16 residues. Germline loops: CDR1 SGHNT, CDR2 YENEEA. V was cut by 0 bases and J by 7 bases, with 15 bases left in between.

In its sample, this clone was seen a few times. The J gene is TRBJ2-2, the V gene TRBV7-9; D is unresolved. This CDR3 region has 16 residues. From germline, CDR1 is SEHNR and CDR2 FQNEAQ (reference sequence). V was pared by 5 bases and J by 1 base, with 14 bases between. The CDR3, as DNA: TGTGCCAGCAGCGAAAATCGGCGAGAGAACACCGGGGAGCTGTTTTTT. It yields the protein CASSENRRENTGELFF.

The chain has TRBV6-1 and TRBJ1-6; unclear D gene. CDR3 size: 14 residues. Trimming removed 3 bases at V and 9 bases at J, with 12 bases between. Germline V gene sequence: CDR1 MNHNS, CDR2 SASEGT. The DNA for the CDR3 is TGTGCCAGCAGTGATCGGGCGACCGGTTCACCCCTCCACTTT. It translates to CASSDRATGSPLHF.

The chain is built from TRBV5-1 and TRBJ2-7; unclear D gene. V was trimmed by 0 bases and J by 0 bases, leaving 4 bases between them. The CDR3 is 13 amino acids. Looked up from germline, CDR1 is SGHRS and CDR2 is YFSETQ. This chain's CDR3 is CASSLGNSYEQYF. The CDR3, as DNA: TGCGCCAGCAGCTTGGGCAACTCCTACGAGCAGTACTTC.

V usage is TRBV7-3 and J usage is TRBJ2-1, with TRBD2 as a possible D gene (7 bases). The V gene's germline CDR1 is SGHTA and CDR2 FQGTGA. The V and J ends lost 1 base and 8 bases respectively, with 15 bases between them. The length of the CDR3 is 15 residues. CDR3 in DNA: TGTGCCAGCAGCTTAAAGGTGGGGGGGCCTGATGAGCAGTTCTTC. This codes for CASSLKVGGPDEQFF.

The V call is TRBV28, the J call TRBJ2-7; 8 bases map to TRBD1. Per the germline V gene, CDR1 is MDHEN and CDR2 is SYDVKM. There are 14 residues in the CDR3. Trimming took 6 bases from V and 5 from J; bases not matched to a gene: 9. This CDR3 is CASSLTGVSDEQYF. CDR3 sequence (DNA): TGTGCCAGCAGCTTGACAGGGGTTTCCGACGAGCAGTACTTC.